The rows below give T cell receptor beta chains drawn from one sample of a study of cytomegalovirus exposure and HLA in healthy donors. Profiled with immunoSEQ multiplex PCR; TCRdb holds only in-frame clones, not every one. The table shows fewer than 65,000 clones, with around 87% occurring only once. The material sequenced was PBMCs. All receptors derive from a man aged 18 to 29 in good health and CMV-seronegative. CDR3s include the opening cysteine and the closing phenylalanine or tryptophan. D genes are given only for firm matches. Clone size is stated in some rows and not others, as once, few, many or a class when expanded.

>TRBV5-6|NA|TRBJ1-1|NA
CASSLRGSTEAFF
TGTGCCAGCAGCTTGAGGGGTAGCACTGAAGCTTTCTTT
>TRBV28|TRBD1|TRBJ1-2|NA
CASSTGTGAAGYTF
TGTGCCAGCAGTACCGGGACAGGGGCGGCAGGCTACACCTTC
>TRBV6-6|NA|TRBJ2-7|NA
CASSWIRDEQYF
TGTGCCAGCAGTTGGATCAGGGACGAGCAGTACTTC
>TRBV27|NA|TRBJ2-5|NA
CASSSRDRPGETLGRRETQYF
TGTGCCAGCAGTTCCCGCGATCGGCCGGGGGAAACATTAGGTAGAAGAGAGACCCAGTACTTC
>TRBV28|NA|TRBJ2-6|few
CASGFSRDPGANVLTF
TGTGCCAGCGGATTCAGCAGGGATCCTGGGGCCAACGTCCTGACTTTC
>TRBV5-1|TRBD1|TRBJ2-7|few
CASSLGTGQGALEQYF
TGCGCCAGCAGCTTGGGGACGGGACAGGGGGCCCTTGAGCAGTACTTC
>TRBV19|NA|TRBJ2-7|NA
CASSIVEGSYEQYF
TGTGCCAGTAGTATAGTGGAGGGTTCCTACGAGCAGTACTTC
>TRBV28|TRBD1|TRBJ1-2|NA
CASSSDRTLNYGYTF
TGTGCCAGCAGTTCGGACAGGACGCTTAACTATGGCTACACCTTC
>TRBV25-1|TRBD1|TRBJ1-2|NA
CASSEEGAINGYTF
TGTGCCAGCAGTGAAGAGGGGGCGATAAATGGCTACACCTTC
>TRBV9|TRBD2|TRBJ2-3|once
CASSVGGLAGGSDTQYF
TGTGCCAGCAGCGTAGGGGGACTAGCGGGGGGGTCAGATACGCAGTATTTT
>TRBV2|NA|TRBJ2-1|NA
CASYIGTLYNEQFF
TGTGCCAGCTATATCGGGACACTTTACAATGAGCAGTTCTTC
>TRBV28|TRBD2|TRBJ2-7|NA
CASTRSGGSSYEQYF
TGTGCCAGCACCCGTAGCGGGGGAAGCTCCTACGAGCAGTACTTC
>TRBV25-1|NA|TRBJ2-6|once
CASSEASFGANVLTF
TGTGCCAGCAGTGAAGCGAGTTTCGGGGCCAACGTCCTGACTTTC
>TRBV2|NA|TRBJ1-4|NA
CASSAGGIRSEKLFF
TGTGCCAGCAGTGCGGGAGGGATACGTTCTGAAAAACTGTTTTTT
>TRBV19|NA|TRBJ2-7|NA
CASSPRVAYEQYF
TGTGCCAGTAGTCCCCGGGTGGCCTACGAGCAGTACTTC
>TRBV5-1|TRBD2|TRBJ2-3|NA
CASSPGLAGAVDTQYF
TGCGCCAGCAGCCCAGGACTAGCGGGGGCGGTTGATACGCAGTATTTT
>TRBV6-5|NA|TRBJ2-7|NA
CASGTPTSYEQYF
TGTGCCAGTGGGACTCCAACCTCCTACGAGCAGTACTTC
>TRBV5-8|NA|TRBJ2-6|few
CASSIQGANVLTF
TGTGCCAGCAGCATTCAGGGGGCCAACGTCCTGACTTTC
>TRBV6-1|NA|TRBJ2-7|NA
CASSVIYEQYF
TGTGCCAGCAGTGTAATCTACGAGCAGTACTTC
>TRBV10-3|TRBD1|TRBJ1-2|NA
CAIIPRQGADYGYTF
TGTGCCATCATTCCACGACAGGGGGCTGACTATGGCTACACCTTC
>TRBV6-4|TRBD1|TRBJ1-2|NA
CASSEEAGGDVHGYTF
TGTGCCAGCAGTGAAGAGGCAGGGGGAGACGTTCATGGCTACACCTTC
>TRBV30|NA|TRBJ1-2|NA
CAWTGTNYGYTF
TGTGCCTGGACAGGGACTAACTATGGCTACACCTTC
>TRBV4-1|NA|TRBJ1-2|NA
CASIEGPPNYGYTF
TGCGCCAGCATCGAGGGCCCTCCTAACTATGGCTACACCTTC
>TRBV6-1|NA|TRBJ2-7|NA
CASSVARGYEQYF
TGTGCCAGCAGTGTAGCTCGGGGCTACGAGCAGTACTTC
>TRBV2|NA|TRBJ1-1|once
CASSEALGAVMNTEAFF
TGTGCCAGCAGTGAAGCGCTTGGGGCAGTCATGAACACTGAAGCTTTCTTT
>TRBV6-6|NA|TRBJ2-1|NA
CASSYSPGVRFNEQFF
TGTGCCAGCAGTTACTCTCCGGGGGTTAGGTTCAATGAGCAGTTCTTC
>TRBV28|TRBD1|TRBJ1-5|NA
CASVSGGQERNQPQHF
TGTGCCAGCGTTTCAGGGGGGCAGGAGCGCAATCAGCCCCAGCATTTT
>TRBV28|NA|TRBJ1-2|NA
CASSPSLGGYTF
TGTGCCAGCAGTCCTAGCTTGGGTGGCTACACCTTC
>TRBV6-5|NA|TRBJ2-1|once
CASSKTSSSYNEQFF
TGTGCCAGCAGTAAGACTTCGAGCTCCTACAATGAGCAGTTCTTC
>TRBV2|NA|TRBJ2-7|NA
CASSVRLPEQYF
TGTGCCAGCAGTGTGAGACTGCCCGAGCAGTACTTC
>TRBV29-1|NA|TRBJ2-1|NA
CSEVTGYNEQFF
TGCAGCGAGGTGACAGGCTACAATGAGCAGTTCTTC
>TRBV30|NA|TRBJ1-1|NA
CAWNTGSEAFF
TGTGCCTGGAATACAGGGTCCGAAGCTTTCTTT
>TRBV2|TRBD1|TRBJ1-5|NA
CASSEDRVGQPQHF
TGTGCCAGCAGCGAGGACAGGGTAGGTCAGCCCCAGCATTTT
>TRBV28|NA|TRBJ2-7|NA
CASSLSDIAYEQYF
TGTGCCAGCAGTTTGTCAGACATTGCCTACGAGCAGTACTTC
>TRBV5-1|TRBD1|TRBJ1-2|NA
CASSATGGGEVGYTF
TGCGCCAGCAGCGCGACAGGGGGCGGTGAAGTTGGCTACACCTTC
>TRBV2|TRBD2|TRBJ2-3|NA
CASRTSGVGADTQYF
TGTGCCAGCAGGACTAGCGGGGTTGGTGCAGATACGCAGTATTTT
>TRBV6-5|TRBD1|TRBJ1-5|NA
CASSPRDRGPQPQHF
TGTGCCAGCAGTCCCCGGGACAGGGGCCCTCAGCCCCAGCATTTT
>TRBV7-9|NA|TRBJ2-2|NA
CASSLADSTGELFF
TGTGCCAGCAGCTTAGCGGACAGTACCGGGGAGCTGTTTTTT
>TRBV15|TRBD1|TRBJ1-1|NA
CATSSRTGVTEAFF
TGTGCCACCAGCAGCAGGACAGGGGTCACTGAAGCTTTCTTT
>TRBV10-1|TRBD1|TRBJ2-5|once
CASSETGVQETQYF
TGCGCCAGCAGTGAGACAGGGGTTCAAGAGACCCAGTACTTC
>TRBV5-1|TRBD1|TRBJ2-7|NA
CASSSRTGFYEQYF
TGCGCCAGCAGCTCTCGGACAGGGTTCTACGAGCAGTACTTC
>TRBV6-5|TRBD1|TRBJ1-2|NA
CASSYMGQVYGYTF
TGTGCCAGCAGTTACATGGGACAGGTCTATGGCTACACCTTC
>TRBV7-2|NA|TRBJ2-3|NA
CASSLGGLVNTQYF
TGTGCCAGCAGCTTAGGGGGACTGGTTAATACGCAGTATTTT
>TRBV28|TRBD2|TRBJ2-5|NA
CASSSTGGPQETQYF
TGTGCCAGCAGTTCCACGGGGGGACCGCAAGAGACCCAGTACTTC
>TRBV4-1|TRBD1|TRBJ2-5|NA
CASSRPGQGAGTQYF
TGCGCCAGCAGCCGACCGGGACAGGGCGCGGGGACCCAGTACTTC
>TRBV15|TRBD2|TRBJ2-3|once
CATSRVLTSGDTQYF
TGTGCCACCAGCAGAGTATTAACTAGCGGGGATACGCAGTATTTT
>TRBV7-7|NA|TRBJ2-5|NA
CASSLVVSSETQYF
TGTGCTAGCAGCTTAGTAGTGTCTTCAGAGACCCAGTACTTC
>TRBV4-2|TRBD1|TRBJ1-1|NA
CASSQVEGRDRGLWGTAFF
TGTGCCAGCAGCCAAGTAGAGGGTCGGGACAGGGGGCTTTGGGGTACGGCTTTCTTT